The source of this T cell receptor (beta chain) is a study of T cell therapy after organ transplantation. Measured with immunoSEQ multiplex PCR; TCRdb has only the in-frame clones, and not every one. The profile shows 20,000 or so clones, 84% of them singletons. Concerning this clone itself: Its antigen remains unidentified.

CDR1 is MNHEY and CDR2 is SMNVEV in the germline V gene (reference sequence). The germline V and J ends were trimmed by 0 bases and 5 bases, with 5 bases remaining between them. The CDR3 extends over 13 amino acids. Time point meaning: 20-29 weeks after completion of therapy. This rearrangement joins TRBV27 to TRBJ2-1, with D maybe TRBD1 (5 bases). This specimen consisted of CD8+ T cells from blood, obtained after autologous CMV-specific T cell therapy. The TCR originated in a human patient who had received a solid organ transplant and had CMV disease. The graft donor may be the source of some T cells. The CDR3 nucleotides read TGTGCCAGCAGTTTATCCAGGGACAATGAGCAGTTCTTC. It yields the protein CASSLSRDNEQFF.